These T cell receptor beta chains were read from a single sample in a study of T cell responses to AZD1222 COVID-19 vaccine. Sequencing used immunoSEQ multiplex PCR; TCRdb keeps in-frame clones, though not all of them. The sample lists around 200,000 clones, about 91% occurring once. The specimen was peripheral blood, collected on day 0 of AZD1222 vaccination. The source is an adult in good health. Both conserved end residues are part of each CDR3. Each record gives: V gene, D gene, J gene, clone size, CDR3 DNA, CDR3 protein. A D gene is named only where the DNA matches it firmly. A row's size may be missing; if present it is once, few, many or a size class.

V: TRBV7-2; D: NA; J: TRBJ1-6; size: few; DNA: TGTGCCAGCAGCTTAGCGACCACCTCTGTTAATTCACCCCTCCACTTT; CDR3: CASSLATTSVNSPLHF
V: TRBV10-2; D: NA; J: TRBJ2-5; size: NA; DNA: TGCGCCAGCAGTGAGTGGGGGAGTGGCCAAGAGACCCAGTACTTC; CDR3: CASSEWGSGQETQYF
V: TRBV2; D: TRBD1; J: TRBJ1-3; size: few; DNA: TGTGCCAGCAGTGACACGGACAGGGACCCCGATGGAAACACCATATATTTT; CDR3: CASSDTDRDPDGNTIYF
V: TRBV12-3/TRBV12-4; D: NA; J: TRBJ1-1; size: NA; DNA: TGTGCCAGCAGTGCAACAACGAACACTGAAGCTTTCTTT; CDR3: CASSATTNTEAFF
V: TRBV5-4; D: NA; J: TRBJ1-1; size: NA; DNA: TGTGCCAGCAGCACCGGGCCTAGGACCCCTGAAGCTTTCTTT; CDR3: CASSTGPRTPEAFF
V: TRBV20-1; D: NA; J: TRBJ2-3; size: NA; DNA: TGCAGTGCTCCAAGAGATACGCAGTATTTT; CDR3: CSAPRDTQYF
V: TRBV7-6; D: NA; J: TRBJ1-3; size: NA; DNA: TGTGCCAGCAGCTTAAACCCATTGGCGGGCTCTGGAAACACCATATATTTT; CDR3: CASSLNPLAGSGNTIYF
V: TRBV7-3; D: TRBD1; J: TRBJ2-7; size: NA; DNA: TGTGCCAGCAGCTCGACAGGGGGCCACGAGCAGTACTTC; CDR3: CASSSTGGHEQYF
V: TRBV9; D: NA; J: TRBJ2-2; size: NA; DNA: TGTGCCAGCAGCGTAGCTCCCGGTGGGGGGGCCATCAACACCGGGGAGCTGTTTTTT; CDR3: CASSVAPGGGAINTGELFF
V: TRBV30; D: NA; J: TRBJ1-6; size: NA; DNA: TGTGCCTGGAGTGTAGGAGTAGACAATTCACCCCTCCACTTT; CDR3: CAWSVGVDNSPLHF
V: TRBV4-1; D: NA; J: TRBJ2-2; size: once; DNA: TGCGCCAGCAGCCTGACCGGTGGGGTCGGGGAGCTGTTTTTT; CDR3: CASSLTGGVGELFF
V: TRBV27; D: TRBD1; J: TRBJ2-7; size: NA; DNA: TGTGCCAGCAGTACGACAGGGCCTCACTACGAGCAGTACTTC; CDR3: CASSTTGPHYEQYF
V: TRBV10-3; D: NA; J: TRBJ1-5; size: NA; DNA: TGTGCCACGGTTATTAGCAATCAGCCCCAGCATTTT; CDR3: CATVISNQPQHF
V: TRBV10-1; D: NA; J: TRBJ1-3; size: NA; DNA: TGCGCCAGCAGTGAGCATTTGGGGGGCAGGAGACACACCATATATTTT; CDR3: CASSEHLGGRRHTIYF
V: TRBV13; D: TRBD2; J: TRBJ2-1; size: NA; DNA: TGTGCCAGCAGCATCGAAATAGCGGGGGGGAATGAGCAGTTCTTC; CDR3: CASSIEIAGGNEQFF
V: TRBV18; D: NA; J: TRBJ2-5; size: NA; DNA: TGTGCCAGCTCTTCTACTGCCACCCTTGGGACCCAGTACTTC; CDR3: CASSSTATLGTQYF
V: TRBV5-1; D: NA; J: TRBJ1-6; size: NA; DNA: TGCGCCAGCAGCTTACACCACGAAAATTCACCCCTCCACTTT; CDR3: CASSLHHENSPLHF
V: TRBV30; D: TRBD1; J: TRBJ2-1; size: NA; DNA: TGTGCCTGGAGGGGCCGACAGGGATTCTACAATGAGCAGTTCTTC; CDR3: CAWRGRQGFYNEQFF
V: TRBV7-8; D: TRBD1; J: TRBJ2-7; size: few; DNA: TGTGCCAGCAGCTTAGGTACAGGGGGCTGGGAGCAGTACTTC; CDR3: CASSLGTGGWEQYF
V: TRBV7-6; D: NA; J: TRBJ2-7; size: NA; DNA: TGTGCCAGCAGCTTAGACCCGGGCCTCGGGGAGCAGTACTTC; CDR3: CASSLDPGLGEQYF
V: TRBV29-1; D: NA; J: TRBJ1-1; size: NA; DNA: TGCAGCGTTGGGGGTGAGGGAACTGAAGCTTTCTTT; CDR3: CSVGGEGTEAFF
V: TRBV13; D: NA; J: TRBJ2-2; size: NA; DNA: TGTGCCAGCAGCTCCGAATTGTTTTTGAATGGTGGTCTGAACACCGGGGAGCTGTTTTTT; CDR3: CASSSELFLNGGLNTGELFF
V: TRBV4-1; D: NA; J: TRBJ1-2; size: few; DNA: TGCGCCAGCAGCCAAGTGGGGCAGGACTATGGCTACACCTTC; CDR3: CASSQVGQDYGYTF
V: TRBV28; D: TRBD1; J: TRBJ1-2; size: NA; DNA: TGTGCCAGCAGTCCCGGGACAGGGATCTATGGCTACACCTTC; CDR3: CASSPGTGIYGYTF
V: TRBV7-8; D: NA; J: TRBJ1-6; size: NA; DNA: TGTGCCAGCAGCTTAGCGGCAGTGGGTAATTCACCCCTCCACTTT; CDR3: CASSLAAVGNSPLHF
V: TRBV7-2; D: NA; J: TRBJ1-6; size: few; DNA: TGTGCCAGCAGCTTAGGAGGTTATAATTCACCCCTCCACTTT; CDR3: CASSLGGYNSPLHF